A selection of T cell receptor beta chains follows, all from one sample in a study of long-term antiretroviral therapy in people with HIV. The method was immunoSEQ multiplex PCR; TCRdb's version includes in-frame clones alone and lacks a portion of them. The sample has fewer than 40,000 clones; 75% to 90% are singletons. This sample comprised unsorted PBMCs, obtained just before starting antiretroviral therapy. Receptor source: a woman aged 18-29 years with HIV. CDR3s include the opening cysteine and the closing phenylalanine or tryptophan. The order of the fields is D gene, J gene, V gene, clone size, CDR3 DNA, CDR3 protein. The D gene is left open where the match is weak. Part of the rows lack a size; the others show once, few, many or a class for expanded clones.

. | TRBJ2-1 | TRBV4-1 | medium-sized | TGCGCCAGCAGCCAAGATAATCCCATAATCCCCTACAATGAGCAGTTCTTC | CASSQDNPIIPYNEQFF
. | TRBJ2-7 | TRBV27 | . | TGTGCCAGCAGTTATGGTAGCGGACCCCCTTCCTACGAGCAGTACTTC | CASSYGSGPPSYEQYF
TRBD2 | TRBJ2-1 | TRBV10-2 | . | TGCGCCAGCAGTGAGGAACTAGCGAGAAACAATGAGCAGTTCTTC | CASSEELARNNEQFF
. | TRBJ1-2 | TRBV19 | . | TGTGCCAGTAGTAACATGCTCGTCTATGGCTACACCTTC | CASSNMLVYGYTF
TRBD1 | TRBJ1-4 | TRBV19 | . | TGTGCCAGTAGTATGCCAGGGGGTAGAACTAATGAAAAACTGTTTTTT | CASSMPGGRTNEKLFF
. | TRBJ1-1 | TRBV14 | once | TGTGCCAGCAGCCAAAAAAGGGGGGTAATGAACACTGAAGCTTTCTTT | CASSQKRGVMNTEAFF
TRBD1 | TRBJ2-3 | TRBV5-1 | . | TGCGCCAGCAGCTTGGTTGGACAGGGGACAGATACGCAGTATTTT | CASSLVGQGTDTQYF
. | TRBJ2-2 | TRBV6-1 | . | TGTGCCAGCAGTGAAAATTTCAAGATTGTAGGGGGGCCGGGCGGGGAGCTGTTTTTT | CASSENFKIVGGPGGELFF
. | TRBJ2-7 | TRBV4-1 | . | TGCGCCAGCAGCCAAGATCGGAGGGCCTACGAGCAGTACTTC | CASSQDRRAYEQYF
. | TRBJ1-1 | TRBV27 | few | TGTGCCAGCAGTCTACAGGAATACACTGAAGCTTTCTTT | CASSLQEYTEAFF
. | TRBJ2-2 | TRBV5-1 | once | TGCGCCAGCAGCGCTGTCGGGGTCACCGGGGAGCTGTTTTTT | CASSAVGVTGELFF
. | TRBJ2-3 | TRBV5-1 | . | TGCGCCAGCAGCTTGGTTGGGCCGGATACGCAGTATTTT | CASSLVGPDTQYF
. | TRBJ1-2 | TRBV7-9 | . | TGTGCCAGCAGCTCCACCGAAGAGGGCCATGGCTACACCTTC | CASSSTEEGHGYTF
TRBD1 | TRBJ2-5 | TRBV18 | . | TGTGCCAGCTCACCGAATGCCGGGACAGACTACCAAGAGACCCAGTACTTC | CASSPNAGTDYQETQYF
. | TRBJ1-1 | TRBV11-2 | . | TGTGCCAGCAGGCCCTCGGGTGGGGCCGGTTACACTGAAGCTTTCTTT | CASRPSGGAGYTEAFF
. | TRBJ2-2 | TRBV15 | . | TGTGCCACCAGCAGAGACTCCGGACGGAACACCGGGGAGCTGTTTTTT | CATSRDSGRNTGELFF
TRBD1 | TRBJ1-5 | TRBV5-6 | . | TGTGCCAGCAGCTTGGGTCGACAGGGGGTGCGAAATCAGCCCCAGCATTTT | CASSLGRQGVRNQPQHF
. | TRBJ2-5 | TRBV18 | . | TGTGCCAGCTCAAAAAGGTCCCAAGAGACCCAGTACTTC | CASSKRSQETQYF
TRBD2 | TRBJ2-2 | TRBV11-2 | . | TGTGCCAGCAGCTTTAATAGCGGGAGGCGGTACACCGGGGAGCTGTTTTTT | CASSFNSGRRYTGELFF
. | TRBJ2-7 | TRBV13 | . | TGTGCCAGCAGCTTCAGGCCCTACCACCGTTCCTACGAGCAGTACTTC | CASSFRPYHRSYEQYF
TRBD2 | TRBJ2-7 | TRBV28 | . | TGTGCCAGCAGTGAGGATACTAGCGGGAATTACGAGCAGTACTTC | CASSEDTSGNYEQYF
TRBD1 | TRBJ2-7 | TRBV15 | . | TGTGCCACCAGCAGACCGGGACAGAACAACGAGCAGTACTTC | CATSRPGQNNEQYF
. | TRBJ2-3 | TRBV9 | once | TGTGCCAGCAGCGTAGAAAGCGTCAGCACAGATACGCAGTATTTT | CASSVESVSTDTQYF
. | TRBJ1-1 | TRBV18 | . | TGTGCCAGCTCAACTTCGGGAGACAGAGTTAACACTGAAGCTTTCTTT | CASSTSGDRVNTEAFF
. | TRBJ1-2 | TRBV5-1 | . | TGCGCCAGCAGCTTGGATGAAGATGGCTACACCTTC | CASSLDEDGYTF
TRBD2 | TRBJ2-7 | TRBV7-2 | few | TGTGCCAGCAGCTTAGTATGGTCCAGCGGGAGGGCTTACGAGCAGTACTTC | CASSLVWSSGRAYEQYF
TRBD2 | TRBJ2-3 | TRBV27 | . | TGTGCCAGCAGCCCTCCCTGGCGGGAGGGCCCCAGAGATACGCAGTATTTT | CASSPPWREGPRDTQYF
. | TRBJ2-7 | TRBV18 | few | TGTGCCAGCTCACCCGAGGTCCAACACTACGAGCAGTACTTC | CASSPEVQHYEQYF
. | TRBJ2-7 | TRBV10-1 | . | TGCGCCCAGCGTACCAACTCCTACGAGCAGTACTTC | CAQRTNSYEQYF
. | TRBJ2-1 | TRBV23-1 | . | TGCGCCAGCAGTCAATCAGTTGACCGGGAGAGGAGAAATGAGCAGTTCTTC | CASSQSVDRERRNEQFF
. | TRBJ1-4 | TRBV19 | . | TGTGCCAGTAGTATTAGAGGGGACCCCCGTGAGAATGAAAAACTGTTTTTT | CASSIRGDPRENEKLFF
TRBD2 | TRBJ2-7 | TRBV5-6 | . | TGTGCCAGCTGGACTAGCGGGAGTCGGTCCTACGAGCAGTACTTC | CASWTSGSRSYEQYF
. | TRBJ2-1 | TRBV27 | . | TGTGCCAGCAGTTTATACCGAAACTACAATGAGCAGTTCTTC | CASSLYRNYNEQFF
. | TRBJ2-6 | TRBV18 | . | TGTGCCAGCTCACCACTCCCCTCTGGGGCCAACGTCCTGACTTTC | CASSPLPSGANVLTF
. | TRBJ1-2 | TRBV4-3 | . | TGCGCCAGCAGCCAAGATTGGCGGGGCGGGCTCGATGGCTACACCTTC | CASSQDWRGGLDGYTF
. | TRBJ2-1 | TRBV7-2 | . | TGTGCCAGCAGCTTAGCTCCGAGCTCCTACAATGAGCAGTTCTTC | CASSLAPSSYNEQFF
. | TRBJ1-4 | TRBV6-4 | . | TGTGCCAGCAGTGACTCGGGGGAGGCGAATGAAAAACTGTTTTTT | CASSDSGEANEKLFF
. | TRBJ2-7 | TRBV7-9 | few | TGTGCCAGCAGCTTAGCGTCGGTGAGCTCCTACGAGCAGTACTTC | CASSLASVSSYEQYF
. | TRBJ1-6 | TRBV7-9 | . | TGTGCCAGCACCCAAGGGGAGGGCCGGTCACCCCTCCACTTT | CASTQGEGRSPLHF
. | TRBJ2-7 | TRBV10-2 | . | TGCGCCAGCTGGCCCCAGGAAAATCGGGAGCAGTACTTC | CASWPQENREQYF